This T cell receptor (beta chain) was identified in a study of long-term antiretroviral therapy in people with HIV. Study results and limitations: Among HIV repertoires, CDR3 length ranges were narrower than those of controls. Post-ART samples showed increased diversity that remained below transplant donor control levels.

Concerning this clone itself: The antigen is unknown.

The run of the v3.0 immunoSEQ assay was at survey level. Profiling relied on immunoSEQ multiplex PCR, and the TCRdb table lists in-frame clones only, not all of them. This sample has under 30,000 clones, with around 85% found just once. CDR1 is LNHDA and CDR2 is SQIVND in the germline V gene (reference sequence). The CDR3 runs 14 residues. The V end was cut by 3 bases, the J end by 5 bases, with 13 bases between. The sequence came from a man between 35 and 55 years old with HIV. The V gene is TRBV19, the J gene TRBJ1-1, with a weak D call TRBD1 (5 bases). The sample here was unsorted PBMCs, taken 3 years after starting antiretroviral therapy. The CDR3 loop is CASSIGASLTEAFF. The CDR3 region has the DNA TGTGCCAGTAGTATCGGGGCATCCTTGACTGAAGCTTTCTTT.